This TCR beta chain is drawn from a study of blood T cell repertoires in COVID-19. Germline V gene lookup returns CDR1 SEHNR and CDR2 FQNEAQ (reference sequence). V gave up 5 bases and J gave up 0 bases, with 10 bases separating them. The CDR3 has 14 amino acids. This clone was counted a single time. The protocol was immunoSEQ multiplex PCR, while the TCRdb copy is restricted to in-frame clones and leaves out a portion. The data show 29,000 or so clones, around 90% seen once. This chain links TRBV7-9 with TRBJ1-1; unclear D gene. Material: peripheral blood. This sequence originates from a human donor in a cohort sampled during active COVID-19. In DNA form, the CDR3 reads TGTGCCAGCAGCCCCCTAACTGTGAACACTGAAGCTTTCTTT. Residues: CASSPLTVNTEAFF.